The rows below give T cell receptor beta chains drawn from one sample of a study of blood T cell repertoires in COVID-19. Measured with immunoSEQ multiplex PCR; TCRdb has only the in-frame clones, and not every one. Of around 310,000 clones in the sample, 85% to 90% were seen once. Sequencing used peripheral blood. The receptors derive from a woman aged 40 to 49 with COVID-19, enrolled during active disease. Each CDR3 is given with its conserved first and last residue. D genes are given only for firm matches. Some rows have no size entry. The others give once, few or many, or a class for an expanded clone.

j_call v_call clone_size d_call cdr3_aa cdr3_nt
TRBJ1-2 TRBV14 - - CASSQDPGQLYGYTF TGTGCCAGCAGCCAAGATCCCGGACAGCTATACGGCTACACCTTC
TRBJ2-7 TRBV27 - TRBD1 CASSFGTGDYEQYF TGTGCCAGCAGTTTTGGGACAGGGGACTACGAGCAGTACTTC
TRBJ1-4 TRBV3-1/TRBV3-2 - TRBD1 CASSGTGSGKLFF TGTGCCAGCAGCGGGACAGGGAGTGGAAAACTGTTTTTT
TRBJ2-7 TRBV18 - - CASSPPSRHEQYF TGTGCCAGCTCACCACCGAGCCGCCACGAGCAGTACTTC
TRBJ2-2 TRBV9 - - CASSASTGRDTGELFF TGTGCCAGCAGCGCCTCGACAGGCCGCGACACCGGGGAGCTGTTTTTT
TRBJ1-2 TRBV5-5 - TRBD1 CASSLGTGLYGYTF TGTGCCAGCAGCTTGGGGACAGGGCTCTATGGCTACACCTTC
TRBJ1-1 TRBV15 - TRBD1 CATSHRDRGNTEAFF TGTGCCACCAGTCACCGGGACAGGGGAAACACTGAAGCTTTCTTT
TRBJ2-7 TRBV28 - - CASSPPRAGDVTYEQYF TGTGCCAGCAGCCCACCTCGGGCAGGGGACGTAACCTACGAGCAGTACTTC
TRBJ2-2 TRBV11-2 - - CASSSLAFHTGELFF TGTGCCAGCAGCTCGCTAGCGTTTCACACCGGGGAGCTGTTTTTT
TRBJ2-2 TRBV29-1 - TRBD2 CSVGLAGVGTGELFF TGCAGCGTGGGACTAGCGGGAGTCGGCACCGGGGAGCTGTTTTTT
TRBJ2-7 TRBV5-1 - - CASSLEGAYEQYF TGCGCCAGCAGCTTGGAAGGGGCCTACGAGCAGTACTTC
TRBJ1-3 TRBV28 - - CASSTTAYGTGNTIYF TGTGCCAGCAGTACGACTGCATACGGGACTGGAAACACCATATATTTT
TRBJ1-1 TRBV7-2 - - CASSLAREGEAFF TGTGCCAGCAGCTTAGCACGTGAGGGTGAAGCTTTCTTT
TRBJ2-2 TRBV27 - TRBD2 CASSPAGGTGELFF TGTGCCAGCAGTCCAGCGGGGGGGACCGGGGAGCTGTTTTTT
TRBJ1-2 TRBV7-8 - - CASTPGLGGVFGYTF TGTGCCAGCACCCCGGGGCTAGGGGGAGTGTTTGGCTACACCTTC
TRBJ2-1 TRBV28 - TRBD2 CASYALAGHNEQFF TGTGCCAGCTATGCCCTAGCGGGCCACAATGAGCAGTTCTTC
TRBJ2-2 TRBV11-2 - - CASSPRRTNTGELFF TGTGCCAGCAGCCCCCGGCGGACTAACACCGGGGAGCTGTTTTTT
TRBJ2-2 TRBV5-1 - - CASSLEFAGQANTGELFF TGCGCCAGCAGCTTGGAATTTGCGGGGCAGGCGAACACCGGGGAGCTGTTTTTT
TRBJ1-5 TRBV5-1 - - CASSAGEGRGFAQHF TGCGCCAGCAGCGCGGGGGAGGGACGGGGATTCGCCCAGCATTTT
TRBJ1-4 TRBV28 - - CASSLSTPGEKLFF TGTGCCAGCAGTCTGTCAACGCCGGGGGAAAAACTGTTTTTT
TRBJ2-1 TRBV2 - TRBD1 CASSWDRGKFF TGTGCCAGCAGTTGGGACAGGGGAAAGTTCTTC
TRBJ2-2 TRBV10-3 - - CAISEPHHTDSRLTGELFF TGTGCCATCAGTGAGCCCCACCACACGGACTCAAGGTTAACCGGGGAGCTGTTTTTT
TRBJ2-3 TRBV5-1 - TRBD2 CASTTREGSDTQYF TGCGCCAGCACAACGCGGGAGGGCTCAGATACGCAGTATTTT
TRBJ2-2 TRBV3-1/TRBV3-2 once TRBD1 CASSQGWSRGRRDTGELFF TGTGCCAGCAGCCAAGGGTGGAGCAGGGGGCGTCGGGACACCGGGGAGCTGTTTTTT
TRBJ2-7 TRBV28 - - CASSPQVFPSPEQYF TGTGCCAGCAGTCCCCAGGTCTTCCCTTCACCCGAGCAGTACTTC
TRBJ2-5 TRBV7-9 - TRBD1 CASSFLDRTGVETQYF TGTGCCAGCAGCTTCTTAGATCGGACAGGGGTGGAGACCCAGTACTTC
TRBJ2-3 TRBV6-6 - - CASSYSGLPETDTQYF TGTGCCAGCAGTTACTCGGGACTGCCAGAAACAGATACGCAGTATTTT
TRBJ1-3 TRBV9 - - CASSVGAFSGNTIYF TGTGCCAGCAGCGTGGGAGCCTTCTCTGGAAACACCATATATTTT
TRBJ2-5 TRBV7-2 - TRBD1 CASSFGQGTETQYF TGTGCCAGCAGCTTCGGACAGGGAACGGAGACCCAGTACTTC
TRBJ2-7 TRBV7-3 - - CASSRQVPGEQYF TGTGCCAGCAGCAGACAGGTCCCGGGAGAGCAGTACTTC
TRBJ2-2 TRBV5-4 - TRBD2 CASSLVRGGTGELFF TGTGCCAGCAGCTTGGTACGGGGGGGTACCGGGGAGCTGTTTTTT
TRBJ2-7 TRBV5-6 - TRBD1 CASSLDRGSHEQYF TGTGCCAGCAGCTTGGACAGGGGATCCCACGAGCAGTACTTC
TRBJ1-1 TRBV18 - - CASIELVNTEAFF TGTGCCAGTATTGAACTTGTGAACACTGAAGCTTTCTTT
TRBJ1-6 TRBV5-1 - TRBD1 CASSLGTGPNSPLHF TGCGCCAGCAGCTTGGGGACAGGGCCAAATTCACCCCTCCACTTT
TRBJ2-5 TRBV7-2 - TRBD1 CASSLRQGVTQYF TGTGCCAGCAGCTTACGACAGGGAGTGACCCAGTACTTC
TRBJ2-7 TRBV7-6 - - CASSLSGYESYEQYF TGTGCCAGCAGCTTGTCGGGGTATGAGTCCTACGAGCAGTACTTC
TRBJ1-2 TRBV28 - - CASWSMSGYTF TGTGCCAGCTGGTCAATGAGTGGCTACACCTTC
TRBJ2-3 TRBV5-1 - TRBD1 CASSLHRGSTDTQYF TGCGCCAGCAGCTTGCACAGGGGTAGCACAGATACGCAGTATTTT
TRBJ1-1 TRBV4-2 - TRBD1 CASSQRTGVVPEAFF TGTGCCAGCAGCCAGCGGACAGGGGTCGTACCTGAAGCTTTCTTT
TRBJ1-1 TRBV5-1 - - CASSSWLDTEAFF TGCGCCAGCAGCTCGTGGCTGGACACTGAAGCTTTCTTT
TRBJ2-2 TRBV6-2/TRBV6-3 few - CASSISGSDTGELFF TGTGCCAGCAGTATATCAGGGTCGGACACCGGGGAGCTGTTTTTT
TRBJ1-1 TRBV12-3/TRBV12-4 - - CASSLAGDTEAFF TGTGCCAGCAGTTTAGCAGGGGACACTGAAGCTTTCTTT
TRBJ1-2 TRBV7-9 - - CASSLDSSRDGYTF TGTGCCAGCAGCTTAGATAGTTCGCGGGATGGCTACACCTTC
TRBJ1-4 TRBV6-2/TRBV6-3 - TRBD1 CASSWTGEGEKLFF TGTGCCAGCAGCTGGACAGGTGAAGGTGAAAAACTGTTTTTT
TRBJ1-2 TRBV5-6 - - CASSFRQASPHYGYTF TGTGCCAGCAGCTTTCGACAGGCCTCGCCCCACTATGGCTACACCTTC
TRBJ2-5 TRBV19 - - CASSSSPETQYF TGTGCCAGTAGTAGTAGCCCCGAGACCCAGTACTTC